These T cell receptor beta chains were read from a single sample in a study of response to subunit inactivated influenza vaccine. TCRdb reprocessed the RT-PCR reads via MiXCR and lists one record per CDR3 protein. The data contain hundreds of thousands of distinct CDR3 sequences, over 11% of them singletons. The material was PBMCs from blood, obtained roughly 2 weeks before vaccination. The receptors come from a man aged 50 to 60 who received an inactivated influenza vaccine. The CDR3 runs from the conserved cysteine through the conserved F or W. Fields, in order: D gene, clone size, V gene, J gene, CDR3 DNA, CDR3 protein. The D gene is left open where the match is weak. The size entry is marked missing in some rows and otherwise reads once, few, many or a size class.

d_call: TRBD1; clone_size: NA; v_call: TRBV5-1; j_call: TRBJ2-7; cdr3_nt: TGCGCCAGCAGCCCCGGGACAGGGGCCTCCTACGAGCAGTACTTC; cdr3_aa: CASSPGTGASYEQYF
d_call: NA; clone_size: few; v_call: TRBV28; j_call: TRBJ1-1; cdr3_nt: TGTGCCAGCAGTATGGGACGGTGGGGCACTGAAGCTTTCTTT; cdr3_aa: CASSMGRWGTEAFF
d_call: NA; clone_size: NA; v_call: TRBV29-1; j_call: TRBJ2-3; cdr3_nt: TGCAGCACTGGGGAGGCGGCAGTGACAGATACGCAGTATTTT; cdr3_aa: CSTGEAAVTDTQYF
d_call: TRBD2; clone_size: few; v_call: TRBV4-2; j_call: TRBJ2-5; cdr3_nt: TGTGCCAGCAGCCAAGGGGCTAGCGGGAGTATAGAGACCCAGTACTTC; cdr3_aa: CASSQGASGSIETQYF
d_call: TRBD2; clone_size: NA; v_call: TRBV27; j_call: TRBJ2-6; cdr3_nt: TGTGCCAGCAGTAGCGGGAGGAGGGCTGGGGCCAACGTCCTGACTTTC; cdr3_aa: CASSSGRRAGANVLTF
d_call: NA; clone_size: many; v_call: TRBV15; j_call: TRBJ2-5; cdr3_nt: TGTGCCACCAGCAGAGATGTGATAGTCGGAACGCAAGAGACCCAGTACTTC; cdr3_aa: CATSRDVIVGTQETQYF
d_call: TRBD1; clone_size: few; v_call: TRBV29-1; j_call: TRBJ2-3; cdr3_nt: TGCAGCGTTTTGACAGGGAGTGCAGATACGCAGTATTTT; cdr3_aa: CSVLTGSADTQYF
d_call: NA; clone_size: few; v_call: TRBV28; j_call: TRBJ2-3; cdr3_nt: TGTGCCAGCAGTTTTTGGACTATCCTCGGAGATACGCAGTATTTT; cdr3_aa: CASSFWTILGDTQYF
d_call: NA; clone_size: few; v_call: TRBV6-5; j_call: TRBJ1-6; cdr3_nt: TGTGCCAGCAGTTACAGTGAGGGACATAATTCACCCCTCCACTTT; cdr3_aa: CASSYSEGHNSPLHF
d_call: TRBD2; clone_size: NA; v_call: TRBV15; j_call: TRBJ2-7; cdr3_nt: TGTGCCACCAGCAGAGGGCTAGCGGGAGGGCCTAGAGCTCAGCAGTACTTC; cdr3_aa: CATSRGLAGGPRAQQYF
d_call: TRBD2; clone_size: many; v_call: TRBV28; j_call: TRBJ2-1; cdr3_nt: TGTGCCAGCAGTCCGATAGCGGGAGGCTCCTACAATGAGCAGTTCTTC; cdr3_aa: CASSPIAGGSYNEQFF
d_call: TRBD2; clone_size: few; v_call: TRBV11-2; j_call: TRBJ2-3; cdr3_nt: TGTGCCAGCAGCTTAGTTAGCGGGGGGGCCCGGACAGATACGCAGTATTTT; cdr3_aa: CASSLVSGGARTDTQYF
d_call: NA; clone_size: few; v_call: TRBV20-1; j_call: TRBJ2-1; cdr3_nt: TGCAGTGTCAGAAGACTGGACTTCAATGAGCAGTTCTTC; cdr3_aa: CSVRRLDFNEQFF
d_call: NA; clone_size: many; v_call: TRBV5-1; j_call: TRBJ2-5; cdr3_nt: TGCGCCAGCAGTACCAAAGGATCCCAGGAGACCCAGTACTTC; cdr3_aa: CASSTKGSQETQYF
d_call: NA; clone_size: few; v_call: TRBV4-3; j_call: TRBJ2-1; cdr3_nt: TGCGCCAGCAGCCAAGATTGGGGCAGAGAGATTTACAGTGAGCAGTTCTTC; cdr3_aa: CASSQDWGREIYSEQFF
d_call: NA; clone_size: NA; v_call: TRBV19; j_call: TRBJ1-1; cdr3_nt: TGTGCCAGTAGTCCAACGGGACACCAAAGCATGAACACTGAAGCTTTCTTT; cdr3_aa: CASSPTGHQSMNTEAFF
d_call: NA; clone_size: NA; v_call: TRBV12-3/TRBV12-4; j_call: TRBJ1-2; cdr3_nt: TGTGCCAGCACCCGTCGAGGGTACGGTGGCTACACCTTC; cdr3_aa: CASTRRGYGGYTF
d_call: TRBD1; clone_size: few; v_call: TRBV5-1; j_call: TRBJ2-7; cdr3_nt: TGCGCCAGCAGCTTCCGACAGGGAAGAGACGAGCAGTACTTC; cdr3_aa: CASSFRQGRDEQYF
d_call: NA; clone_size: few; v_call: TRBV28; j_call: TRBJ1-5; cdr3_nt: TGTGCCAGCAGTTTAAATCCTCAGCCCCAGCATTTT; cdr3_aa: CASSLNPQPQHF
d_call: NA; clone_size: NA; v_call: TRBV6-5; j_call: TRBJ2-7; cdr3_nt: TGTGCCAGCAGTTACTTGGGGCAGGCAGCTTCCTACGAGCAGTACTTC; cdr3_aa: CASSYLGQAASYEQYF
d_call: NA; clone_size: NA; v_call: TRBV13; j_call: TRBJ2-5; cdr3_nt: TGTGCCAGCAGCCTCCCCGGTCCTACAGAGACCCAGTACTTC; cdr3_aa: CASSLPGPTETQYF
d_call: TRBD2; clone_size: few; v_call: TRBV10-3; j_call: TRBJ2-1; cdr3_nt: TGTGCCATCAGTGAGTCGATCGCCTTGGGACTAGCGGGAGACAATGAGCAGTTCTTC; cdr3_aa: CAISESIALGLAGDNEQFF
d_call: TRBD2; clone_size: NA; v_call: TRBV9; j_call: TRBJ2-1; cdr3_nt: TGTGCCAGCAGCGTAGTCTTAGGGGGGCTGTATCTAGCGGGAGGTTGGGTAAATGAGCAGTTCTTC; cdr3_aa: CASSVVLGGLYLAGGWVNEQFF
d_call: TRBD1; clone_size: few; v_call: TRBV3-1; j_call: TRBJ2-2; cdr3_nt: TGTGCCAGCAGCCAAGCAGGGGGTGGCGGGGAGCTGTTTTTT; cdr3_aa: CASSQAGGGGELFF
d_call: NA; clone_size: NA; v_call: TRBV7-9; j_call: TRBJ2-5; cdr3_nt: TGTGCCAGCAGCCCACTGGGATTGAGAGGGGAGGAGACCCAGTACTTC; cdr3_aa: CASSPLGLRGEETQYF
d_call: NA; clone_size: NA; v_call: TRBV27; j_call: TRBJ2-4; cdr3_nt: TGTGCCAGCAGTTTATCTCTGCGGGGATCAAACATTCAGTACTTC; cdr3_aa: CASSLSLRGSNIQYF
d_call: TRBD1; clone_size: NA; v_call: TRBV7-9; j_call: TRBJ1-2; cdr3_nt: TGTGCCAGCAGCCAGGGGGGAGAGGGAAGTAACTATGGCTACACCTTC; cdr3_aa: CASSQGGEGSNYGYTF
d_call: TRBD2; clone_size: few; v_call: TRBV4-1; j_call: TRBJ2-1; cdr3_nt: TGCGCCAGCAGTCGAGGACTAGCGGAACCCAATGAGCAGTTCTTC; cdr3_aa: CASSRGLAEPNEQFF
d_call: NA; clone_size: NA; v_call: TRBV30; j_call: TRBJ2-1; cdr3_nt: TGTGCCATCGCACCGGGGCTGAGCAGAAATGAGCAGTTCTTC; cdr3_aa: CAIAPGLSRNEQFF
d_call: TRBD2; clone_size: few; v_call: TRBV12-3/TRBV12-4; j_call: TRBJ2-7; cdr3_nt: TGTGCCAGCAGCCGCCGGACTAGAGGGTACGAGCAGTACTTC; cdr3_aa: CASSRRTRGYEQYF